In this sample, the clone carrying this T cell receptor (beta chain) turned up a few times. The data belong to a study of blood T cell repertoires in COVID-19. Produced via immunoSEQ multiplex PCR; TCRdb's table is partial and in-frame only. The repertoire holds 290,000 or so clones, around 87% seen once, with approximately 2.4% in the top ten. Trimming removed 4 bases from V and 2 bases from J; junction bases left unmatched: 4. The CDR3 spans 15 residues. CDR1 SGHRS and CDR2 YFSETQ come from the germline V gene. This rearrangement joins TRBV5-1 to TRBJ1-4; 8 nucleotides align to TRBD1. Sequencing was performed on peripheral blood. The receptor was isolated from a young man with active or convalescent COVID-19. CDR3 sequence (DNA): TGCGCCAGCAGCACGACAGGGGTGACTAATGAAAAACTGTTTTTT. It specifies CASSTTGVTNEKLFF.